This passage covers 26 T cell receptor beta chains from one sample sequenced in a study of response to subunit inactivated influenza vaccine (dated 2018 in TCRdb). Libraries were constructed by RT-PCR. Sequencing was carried out with an Illumina HiSeq 2500. TCRdb handled the public reads itself, with Q25 trimming in fastp and clone calling in MiXCR, and kept productive beta chains. Merged by CDR3 protein, the rows form single entries marked with the most common genes and DNA. The sample table records more than 700,000 distinct CDR3 sequences; approximately 22% of these occur just once. The top ten constitute 10% to 13% of the sample. The starting material was PBMCs from blood, obtained more than 4 days after vaccination. These receptors all come from a man in his fifties who received an inactivated influenza vaccine. Donor details come from another sample of the same person, matched by shared clones.

This clonotype was observed many times. This rearrangement joins TRBV20-1 to TRBJ2-1, with 10 bases matching TRBD2. From germline, CDR1 is DFQATT and CDR2 SNEGSKA (reference sequence). Trimming removed 6 bases from V and 7 bases from J; junction bases left unmatched: 6. The CDR3 length is 13 residues. This CDR3 is CSASGRVENEQFF. For the CDR3, the DNA is TGCAGTGCCAGCGGGAGGGTGGAAAATGAGCAGTTCTTC.

This clonotype was detected only a few times. V gene TRBV20-1 combines with J gene TRBJ1-5; 7 bases line up with TRBD1. With V trimmed by 0 bases and J by 5 bases, 7 bases remained unmatched. Looked up from germline, CDR1 is DFQATT and CDR2 is SNEGSKA (reference sequence). The CDR3 runs to 15 residues. DNA for the CDR3: TGCAGTGCTAGAGATAGAGGGGGCACATATCAGCCCCAGCATTTT. Translating it yields CSARDRGGTYQPQHF.

This clonotype was seen just once. V and J are TRBV10-3 and TRBJ2-3; D possibly matches TRBD1 or TRBD2 (5 bases each). CDR3 length equals 15 residues. The V and J ends lost 3 bases and 2 bases respectively, with 12 bases between them. Germline CDR1 ENHRY, CDR2 SYGVKD. CDR3 loop: CAISDTGTLTDTQYF. CDR3 DNA sequence: TGTGCCATCAGTGACACCGGGACCCTCACAGATACGCAGTATTTT.

This clonotype has only a few counts. The chain is built from TRBV4-1 and TRBJ2-3, with D possibly being TRBD2 (5 bases). The ends were cut back, 4 bases at V and 0 bases at J, with 17 bases in the middle. Germline CDR1 reads MGHRA; CDR2 reads YSYEKL. The CDR3 is made up of 17 amino acids. This CDR3 reads CASSRRAAFASTDTQYF. CDR3 nucleotide sequence: TGCGCCAGCAGCCGAAGAGCGGCGTTTGCGAGCACAGATACGCAGTATTTT.

This clonotype was recorded at least ten times. The V call is TRBV4-2, the J call TRBJ2-7; 11 nucleotides agree with TRBD1. The junction had 6 bases not matched to a gene; V was cut back by 4 bases and J by 4 bases. Per the germline V gene, CDR1 is LGHNA and CDR2 is YNFKEQ. This CDR3 is built from 15 residues. The CDR3 here is CASSLGQGAGYEQYF. The CDR3 DNA reads TGTGCCAGCAGCCTCGGACAGGGGGCCGGTTACGAGCAGTACTTC.

This chain uses TRBV4-1 with TRBJ2-7, with TRBD1 as a possible D gene (6 bases). This CDR3 contains 16 residues. The V end was cut by 1 base, the J end by 0 bases, with 13 bases between. Germline V gives CDR1 MGHRA, CDR2 YSYEKL. The CDR3 is CASSQGSTGGSYEQYF. As DNA, the CDR3 is TGCGCCAGCAGCCAAGGATCGACAGGAGGCTCCTACGAGCAGTACTTC.

The table lists this clonotype with a few counts. The J gene is TRBJ1-2, the V gene TRBV29-1; D unclear. Germline-derived CDR1 and CDR2 are SQVTM and ANQGSEA. The CDR3 loop spans 11 amino acids. V was trimmed by 3 bases and J by 8 bases, leaving 10 bases between them. The CDR3 DNA sequence: TGCAGCGTTGAGACGGGGTTCGGCTACACCTTC. Its protein product is CSVETGFGYTF.

This sequence joins TRBV7-2 and TRBJ1-1; 7 bases agree with TRBD1. J was trimmed by 5 bases and V by 2 bases; bases with no gene match: 5. The CDR3 spans 14 residues. In germline, CDR1 is SGHTA, CDR2 FQGNSA. CDR3 sequence: CASSLRGRGTEAFF. The CDR3 bases are TGTGCCAGCAGCTTAAGAGGCAGGGGGACTGAAGCTTTCTTT. Combining the CDR3 with reference TRBV7-2 and TRBJ1-1 gives the whole variable domain GAGVSQSPSNKVTEKGKDVELRCDPISGHTALYWYRQSLGQGLEFLIYFQGNSAPDKSGLPSDRFSAERTGGSVSTLTIQRTQQEDSAVYLCASSLRGRGTEAFFGQGTRLTVV.

CDR3 nucleotides: TGTGCCTGGAGTTCTGGGACAGGGCGATCCTACGAGCAGTACTTC. It specifies CAWSSGTGRSYEQYF. V is TRBV30 and J is TRBJ2-7, with 9 bases identical to TRBD1. V lost 2 bases and J lost 1; bases outside the gene matches: 6. This CDR3 has 15 residues. Looked up from germline, CDR1 is GTSNPN and CDR2 is SVGIG (reference sequence).

This clonotype turned up a few times. V usage is TRBV7-2 and J usage is TRBJ1-1, with 7 bases that match TRBD1. The CDR3 has 14 residues. Trimming took 5 bases from V and 1 from J; bases not matched to a gene: 4. Germline assignment: CDR1 SGHTA and CDR2 FQGNSA. The CDR3 sequence is CASSTQGGNTEAFF. The CDR3 bases are TGTGCCAGCAGCACGCAGGGGGGGAACACTGAAGCTTTCTTT.

The chain employs TRBV18 and TRBJ2-1; TRBD1 matches at 8 bases. Germline CDR1 is KGHSH and CDR2 is LQKENI. The V gene end was trimmed by 3 bases and the J gene end by 0 bases; junction bases not matched to a gene: 19. The CDR3 extends over 21 amino acids. CDR3 nucleotides: TGTGCCAGCTCACCCAGGGGGCCCTATGGCCCCATCCTGAGCTCCTACAATGAGCAGTTCTTC. Translation: CASSPRGPYGPILSSYNEQFF.

This clonotype turned up a few times. CDR3 residues: CASARQGSYEQYF. The CDR3, as DNA: TGTGCCAGCGCACGACAAGGGAGCTACGAGCAGTACTTC. The rearrangement links TRBV28 to TRBJ2-7; tentatively, D is TRBD2 (5 bases). Germline V CDR1 and CDR2: MDHEN, SYDVKM. The V end lost 8 bases, the J end lost 3 bases, and 14 bases lay between the germline ends. The CDR3 has 13 amino acids.

This clonotype has more than one count but fewer than ten. The rearrangement links TRBV12-3 or TRBV12-4 to TRBJ1-1, with TRBD1 identical over 9 bases. CDR3 length: 15 residues. V was clipped by 2 bases and J by 2 bases; unmatched bases: 3. The DNA of the CDR3 is TGTGCCAGCAGTTTACGGACAGGGGTTAACACTGAAGCTTTCTTT. Protein: CASSLRTGVNTEAFF.

The chain recombines TRBV20-1 with TRBJ1-3; no firm D call. The CDR3 has 13 amino acids. V lost 3 bases and J 2 bases, leaving 8 bases between the germline ends. Germline CDR1 DFQATT, CDR2 SNEGSKA (reference sequence). The CDR3 DNA reads TGCAGTGCTAGTAAGGGAACTGGAAACACCATATATTTT. It yields the protein CSASKGTGNTIYF.

The gene calls are TRBV10-3 and TRBJ2-1; TRBD2 matches 9 bases. Looked up from germline, CDR1 is ENHRY and CDR2 is SYGVKD. This CDR3 is 17 amino acids long. V was clipped by 10 bases and J by 0 bases; unmatched bases: 13. The CDR3 protein is CATGFLAGAGSYNEQFF. Here the CDR3 DNA reads TGTGCCACGGGGTTTTTAGCGGGAGCGGGCTCCTACAATGAGCAGTTCTTC.

A few counts support this clonotype. The chain links TRBV20-1 to TRBJ1-5; D is perhaps TRBD1 (6 bases). Germline lookup yields CDR1 DFQATT and CDR2 SNEGSKA (reference sequence). The CDR3 runs 14 residues. Trimming removed 6 bases from V and 0 bases from J, with 12 bases in between. CDR3 loop: CSACRGHSNQPQHF. In DNA form, the CDR3 reads TGCAGTGCCTGCAGGGGTCATAGCAATCAGCCCCAGCATTTT.

This clonotype was recorded a few times. The J gene is TRBJ1-1, the V gene TRBV29-1; 12 bases fit TRBD1. This CDR3 has 16 residues. Trimming at V came to 6 bases and at J to 0 bases, leaving 8 bases not matched to a gene. Germline V gene data show CDR1 as SQVTM and CDR2 as ANQGSEA. CDR3 sequence (DNA): TGCAGCGTGGGAGGGACAGGGGGCTTTATGAACACTGAAGCTTTCTTT. Its translation is CSVGGTGGFMNTEAFF.

The rearrangement links TRBV2 to TRBJ2-5; 7 bases fit TRBD2. The CDR3 is 15 residues long. In germline, CDR1 is SNHLY, CDR2 FYNNEI. V was clipped by 6 bases and J by 1 base; unmatched bases: 8. Here the CDR3 reads CASSPEGRVQETQYF. Written as DNA, the CDR3 is TGTGCCAGCAGCCCCGAGGGGAGGGTCCAAGAGACCCAGTACTTC.

The gene calls are TRBV9 and TRBJ2-7; a weak D match, TRBD2 (6 bases). V lost 4 bases, J lost 2 bases, and 13 bases lay in between. Germline values: CDR1 SGDLS, CDR2 YYNGEE. The CDR3 is 14 residues long. CDR3 sequence reads: CASSRGLSAYEQYF. The CDR3 DNA sequence: TGTGCCAGCAGCCGGGGACTGTCTGCCTACGAGCAGTACTTC.

V is TRBV6-1 and J is TRBJ2-5; TRBD2 matches at 13 bases. The CDR3 runs 14 residues. Germline loops: CDR1 MNHNS, CDR2 SASEGT. V was pared by 6 bases and J by 5 bases, with 3 bases of the junction left unmatched. This CDR3 is CASRETSGGETQYF. CDR3 DNA sequence: TGTGCCAGCAGGGAGACTAGCGGGGGGGAGACCCAGTACTTC.

This clonotype was seen a single time. The rearrangement links TRBV10-3 to TRBJ2-3; 8 bases line up with TRBD2. V dropped 8 bases and J dropped 5; count of bases not matched to a gene: 9. The CDR3 length is 14 residues. CDR1 is ENHRY and CDR2 is SYGVKD in the germline V gene. CDR3 sequence (DNA): TGTGCCATCGGGGGCGGGGGGCTCGAAGATACGCAGTATTTT. It yields the protein CAIGGGGLEDTQYF.

Only a few counts were recorded for this clonotype. The V call is TRBV7-9, the J call TRBJ2-1; no clear D. The CDR3 covers 15 residues. Trimming cost V 1 base and J 3 bases, with 10 bases left between them. Per the germline V gene, CDR1 is SEHNR and CDR2 is FQNEAQ (reference sequence). The chain's CDR3 is CASSLGGAYYNEQFF. CDR3 nucleotides: TGTGCCAGCAGCTTAGGAGGAGCCTACTACAATGAGCAGTTCTTC.

The rearrangement links TRBV29-1 to TRBJ2-1; D is unresolved. Trimming took 2 bases from V and 1 from J, leaving 6 bases between them. This CDR3 is 13 amino acids long. Germline loops: CDR1 SQVTM, CDR2 ANQGSEA. The CDR3 is CSVEQQSYNEQFF. The CDR3 DNA reads as TGCAGCGTTGAACAGCAGTCCTACAATGAGCAGTTCTTC.

Only a few counts were recorded for this clonotype. The V and J genes are TRBV11-1 and TRBJ2-7; weak D call: TRBD1 (6 bases). The V end was cut by 5 bases, the J end by 0 bases, with 14 bases between. This CDR3 has 15 amino acids. Germline CDR1 SGHAT, CDR2 FQDESV (reference sequence). The CDR3 sequence: CASSLDWGPSYEQYF. The CDR3 DNA reads TGTGCCAGCAGCCTCGATTGGGGGCCCTCCTACGAGCAGTACTTC.

This sequence joins TRBV6-5 and TRBJ2-7; tentative D call: TRBD2 (5 bases). This CDR3 has 17 residues. V shed 4 bases and J shed 0 bases, with 19 bases lying between them. CDR1 MNHEY and CDR2 SVGAGI come from the germline V gene. Written as DNA, the CDR3 is TGTGCCAGCAGTTTCCAATCGAGGACGGGGAGCTCCTACGAGCAGTACTTC. Its translation is CASSFQSRTGSSYEQYF.

This clonotype was detected only a few times. The chain is built from TRBV7-9 and TRBJ2-3, with no clear D. The germline V gene has CDR1 SEHNR and CDR2 FQNEAQ (reference sequence). V was pared by 6 bases and J by 0 bases, with 16 bases between. The CDR3 runs to 16 residues. CDR3 sequence (DNA): TGTGCCAGCAGTTCACCATCGCGCCCTAGCACAGATACGCAGTATTTT. Amino acids: CASSSPSRPSTDTQYF. The full variable domain, completed using reference TRBV7-9 and TRBJ2-3, is DTGVSQNPRHKITKRGQNVTFRCDPISEHNRLYWYRQTLGQGPEFLTYFQNEAQLEKSRLLSDRFSAERPKGSFSTLEIQRTEQGDSAMYLCASSSPSRPSTDTQYFGPGTRLTVL.